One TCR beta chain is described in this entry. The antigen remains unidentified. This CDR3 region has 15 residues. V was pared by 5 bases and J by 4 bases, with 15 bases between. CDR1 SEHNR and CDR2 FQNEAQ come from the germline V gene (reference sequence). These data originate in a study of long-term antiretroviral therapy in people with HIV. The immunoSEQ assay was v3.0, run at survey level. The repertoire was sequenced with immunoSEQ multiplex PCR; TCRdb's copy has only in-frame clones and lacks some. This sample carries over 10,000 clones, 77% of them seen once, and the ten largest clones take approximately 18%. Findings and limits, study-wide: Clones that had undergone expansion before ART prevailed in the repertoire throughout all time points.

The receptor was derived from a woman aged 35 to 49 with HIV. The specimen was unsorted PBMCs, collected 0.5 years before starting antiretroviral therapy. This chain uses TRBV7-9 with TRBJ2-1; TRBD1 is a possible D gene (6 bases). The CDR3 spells CASSRTGTNYNEQFF. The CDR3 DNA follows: TGTGCCAGCAGCCGGACCGGGACAAATTACAATGAGCAGTTCTTC.